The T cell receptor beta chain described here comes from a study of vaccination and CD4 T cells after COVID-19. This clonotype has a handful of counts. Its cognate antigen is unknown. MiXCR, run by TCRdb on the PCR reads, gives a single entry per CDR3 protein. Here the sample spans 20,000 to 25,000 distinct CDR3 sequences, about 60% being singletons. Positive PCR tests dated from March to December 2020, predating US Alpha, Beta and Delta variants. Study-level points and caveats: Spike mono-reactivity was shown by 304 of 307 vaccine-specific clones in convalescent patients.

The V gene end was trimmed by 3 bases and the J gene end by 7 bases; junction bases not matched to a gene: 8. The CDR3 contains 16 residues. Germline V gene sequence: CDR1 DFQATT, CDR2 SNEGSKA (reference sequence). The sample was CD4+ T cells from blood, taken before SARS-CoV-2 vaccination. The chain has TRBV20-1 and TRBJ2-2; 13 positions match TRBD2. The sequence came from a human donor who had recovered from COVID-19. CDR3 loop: CSASPGLAGVGGELFF. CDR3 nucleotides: TGCAGTGCTAGTCCCGGACTAGCGGGAGTAGGCGGGGAGCTGTTTTTT.